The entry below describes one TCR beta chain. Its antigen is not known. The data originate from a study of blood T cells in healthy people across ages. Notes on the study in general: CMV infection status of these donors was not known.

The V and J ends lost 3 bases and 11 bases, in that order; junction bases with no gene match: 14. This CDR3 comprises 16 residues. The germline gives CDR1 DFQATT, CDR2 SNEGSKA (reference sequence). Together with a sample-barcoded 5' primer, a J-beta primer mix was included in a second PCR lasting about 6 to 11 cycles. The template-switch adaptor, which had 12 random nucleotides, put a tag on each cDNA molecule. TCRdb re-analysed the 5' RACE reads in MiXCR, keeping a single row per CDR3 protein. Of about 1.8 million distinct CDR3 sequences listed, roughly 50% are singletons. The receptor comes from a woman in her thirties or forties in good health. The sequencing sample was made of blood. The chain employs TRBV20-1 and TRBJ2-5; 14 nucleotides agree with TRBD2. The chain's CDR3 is CSARGLAGAISHEQYF. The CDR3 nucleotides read TGCAGTGCTAGGGGACTAGCGGGGGCAATTAGTCATGAGCAGTACTTC.